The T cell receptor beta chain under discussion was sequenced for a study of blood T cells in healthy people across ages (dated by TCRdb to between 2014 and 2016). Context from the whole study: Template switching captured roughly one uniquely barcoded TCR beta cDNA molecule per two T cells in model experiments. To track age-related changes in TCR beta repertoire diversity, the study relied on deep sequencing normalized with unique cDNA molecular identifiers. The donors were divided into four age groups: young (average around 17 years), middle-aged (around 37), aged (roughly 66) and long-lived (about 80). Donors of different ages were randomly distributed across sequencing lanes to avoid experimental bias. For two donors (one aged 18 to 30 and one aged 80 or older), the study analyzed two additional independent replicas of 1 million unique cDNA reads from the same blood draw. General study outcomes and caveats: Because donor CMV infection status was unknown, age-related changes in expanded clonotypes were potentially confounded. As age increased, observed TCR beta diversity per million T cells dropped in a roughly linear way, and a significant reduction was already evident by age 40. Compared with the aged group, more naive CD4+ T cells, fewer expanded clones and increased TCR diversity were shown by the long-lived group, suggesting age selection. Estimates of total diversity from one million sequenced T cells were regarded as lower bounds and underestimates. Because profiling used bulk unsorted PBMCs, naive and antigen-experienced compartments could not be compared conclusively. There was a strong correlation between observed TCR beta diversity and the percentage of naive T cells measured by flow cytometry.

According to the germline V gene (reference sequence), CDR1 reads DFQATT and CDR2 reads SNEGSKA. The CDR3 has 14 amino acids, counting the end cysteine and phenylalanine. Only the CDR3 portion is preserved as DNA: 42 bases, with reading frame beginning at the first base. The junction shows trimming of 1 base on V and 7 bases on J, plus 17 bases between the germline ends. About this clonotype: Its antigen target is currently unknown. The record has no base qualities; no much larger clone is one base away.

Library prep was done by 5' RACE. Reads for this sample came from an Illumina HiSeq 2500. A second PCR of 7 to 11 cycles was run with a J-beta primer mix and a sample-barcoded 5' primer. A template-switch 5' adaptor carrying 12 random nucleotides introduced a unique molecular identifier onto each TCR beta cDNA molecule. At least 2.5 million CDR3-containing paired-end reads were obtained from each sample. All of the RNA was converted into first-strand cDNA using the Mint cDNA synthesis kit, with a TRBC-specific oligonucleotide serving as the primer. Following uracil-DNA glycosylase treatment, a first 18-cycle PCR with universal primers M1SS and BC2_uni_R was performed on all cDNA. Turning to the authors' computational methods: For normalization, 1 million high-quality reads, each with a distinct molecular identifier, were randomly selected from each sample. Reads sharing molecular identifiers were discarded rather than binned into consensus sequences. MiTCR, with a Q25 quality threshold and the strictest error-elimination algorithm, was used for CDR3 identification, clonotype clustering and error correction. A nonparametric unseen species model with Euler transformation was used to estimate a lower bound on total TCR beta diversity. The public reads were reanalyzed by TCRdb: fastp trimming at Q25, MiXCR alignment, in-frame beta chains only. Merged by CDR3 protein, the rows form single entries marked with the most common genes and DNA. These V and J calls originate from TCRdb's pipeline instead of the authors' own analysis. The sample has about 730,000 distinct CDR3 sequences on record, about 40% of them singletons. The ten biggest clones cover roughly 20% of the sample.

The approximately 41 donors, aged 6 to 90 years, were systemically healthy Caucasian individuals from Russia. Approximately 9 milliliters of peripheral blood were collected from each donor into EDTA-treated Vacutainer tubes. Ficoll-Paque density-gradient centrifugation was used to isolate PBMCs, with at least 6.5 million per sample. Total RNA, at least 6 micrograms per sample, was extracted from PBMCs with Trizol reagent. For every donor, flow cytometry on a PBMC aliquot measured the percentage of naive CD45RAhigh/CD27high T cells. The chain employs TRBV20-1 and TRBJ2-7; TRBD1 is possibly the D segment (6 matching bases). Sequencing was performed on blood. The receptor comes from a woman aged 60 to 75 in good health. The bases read TGCAGTGCTAGAGGGGCCAGGGGCGTCGATGAGCAGTACTTC. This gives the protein CSARGARGVDEQYF.